Each of the 8 T cell receptor beta chains below was sequenced from the same sample in a study of cytomegalovirus exposure and HLA in healthy donors. Vbeta (60) and Jbeta (13) primers were used in the PCR. TCRdb's table, derived via immunoSEQ multiplex PCR, lists solely in-frame clones and lacks some. The data contain 100,000 or so clones, roughly 84% of them singletons. Sequencing used PBMCs. All receptors derive from a man between 18 and 29 years old in good health and CMV-seronegative.

The chain employs TRBV6-6 and TRBJ2-3; 7 positions match TRBD1. The CDR3 length is 15 residues. V shed 4 bases and J 2 bases; nucleotides not matched to a gene: 6. Germline V gene sequence: CDR1 MNHNY, CDR2 SVGAGI (reference sequence). As DNA, the CDR3 is TGTGCCAGCAGTTTCGGGACAGCAGCCACAGATACGCAGTATTTT. This sequence encodes CASSFGTAATDTQYF.

In DNA form, the CDR3 reads TGTGCCAGCAGTGACGGACAGGGGAACACTGAAGCTTTCTTT. Protein sequence: CASSDGQGNTEAFF. This chain connects TRBV6-4 to TRBJ1-1, with TRBD1 matching 8 bases. The CDR3 is 14 amino acids. With 2 bases clipped from V and 1 base from J, the junction kept 0 bases outside the gene matches. The germline CDR1 and CDR2 sequences are MRHNA and SNTAGT.

This chain links TRBV29-1 with TRBJ1-1; no definite D call. With 7 bases removed from V and 10 bases from J, the gap between germline ends came to 16 bases. Germline CDR1 is SQVTM and CDR2 is ANQGSEA. CDR3 length equals 11 residues. CDR3: CSANSGPAAFF. CDR3 DNA sequence: TGCAGCGCCAATAGTGGGCCCGCAGCTTTCTTT.

The chain links TRBV29-1 to TRBJ2-2; 8 positions match TRBD1. Germline trimming cut 7 bases from V and 0 bases from J; bases unmatched to any gene: 4. CDR3 length: 14 amino acids. The germline gives CDR1 SQVTM, CDR2 ANQGSEA. The CDR3 DNA sequence: TGCAGCGCCGGACAGGGCACGAACACCGGGGAGCTGTTTTTT. This gives the protein CSAGQGTNTGELFF.

This chain joins TRBV7-6 and TRBJ1-3; 10 bases map to TRBD1. In germline, CDR1 is SGHVS, CDR2 FNYEAQ. V trimming: 3 bases; J trimming: 2 bases; junction bases outside the gene matches: 7. The CDR3 covers 17 residues. CDR3 DNA sequence: TGTGCCAGCAGCTTCTATGGGGACAGGGGCCCTGGAAACACCATATATTTT. Its translation: CASSFYGDRGPGNTIYF.

This chain connects TRBV20-1 to TRBJ1-2; D is uncertain. Trimming removed 1 base at V and 3 bases at J, with 3 bases between. The CDR3 loop spans 11 amino acids. The germline CDR1 and CDR2 sequences are DFQATT and SNEGSKA (reference sequence). This CDR3 is CSARVDYGYTF. CDR3 DNA sequence: TGCAGTGCTAGAGTCGACTATGGCTACACCTTC.

This rearrangement joins TRBV29-1 to TRBJ1-1; D may be TRBD1 (5 bases). This CDR3 spans 13 amino acids. Germline CDR1 and CDR2: SQVTM and ANQGSEA. The ends were cut back, 5 bases at V and 1 base at J, with 11 bases in the middle. The CDR3, as DNA: TGCAGCGTTAGGGCAGGGCCGAACACTGAAGCTTTCTTT. Amino acid sequence: CSVRAGPNTEAFF.

This chain joins TRBV19 and TRBJ1-1; D is ambiguous. Germline V lookup: CDR1 LNHDA, CDR2 SQIVND (reference sequence). V shed 5 bases and J shed 8 bases, with 9 bases lying between them. CDR3 length: 11 amino acids. This chain's CDR3 is CASSSPGEAFF. CDR3 nucleotide sequence: TGTGCCAGTAGTTCCCCGGGGGAAGCTTTCTTT.